This TCR beta chain came from a study of blood T cell repertoires in COVID-19. At the level of the study: The samples span acute and convalescent COVID-19 from the United States, Italy and Spain. Sources were T cells, B-cell-depleted T cells, or PBMCs; the material itself was cDNA or gDNA.

Germline V gene data show CDR1 as SGHRS and CDR2 as YFSETQ. This CDR3 has 16 amino acids. V trimming: 0 bases; J trimming: 7 bases; junction bases outside the gene matches: 8. In the source study's methods: Amplification from reference gene primers served as the basis for estimated nucleated cell counts. Method: immunoSEQ multiplex PCR; TCRdb's copy keeps in-frame clones and lacks some. That table is the source of V, J and clone size, and D and trimming were worked out from the DNA. In the table there are roughly 250,000 clones, over 75% of which are singletons. The chain carries TRBV5-1 and TRBJ2-2; 8 bases match TRBD2. Material: peripheral blood. The clonotype comes from a middle-aged woman who had recovered from COVID-19. The CDR3 protein is CASSLDGGGKNGELFF. In DNA form, the CDR3 reads TGCGCCAGCAGCTTGGATGGCGGGGGGAAAAACGGGGAGCTGTTTTTT.